This T cell receptor beta chain appears in the sequencing data of a study of blood T cell repertoires in COVID-19. Study in general: The study drew acute and convalescent COVID-19 samples from the United States, Italy and Spain. T cells, B-cell-depleted T cells, or PBMCs supplied cDNA or gDNA.

Per the original methods: Amplification with reference gene primers provided the estimates of nucleated cell counts. This table comes from immunoSEQ multiplex PCR, and its TCRdb copy is limited to in-frame clones, with some not included. For V, J and clone size, that table is used; D and trimming come from the DNA. The sample consists of 250,000 to 350,000 clones, 90% of them appearing once. This CDR3 region has 15 residues. V gave up 3 bases and J gave up 6 bases; unmatched junction bases: 9. In germline, CDR1 is MNHNS, CDR2 SASEGT. Seattle patients were enrolled while actively infected and followed longitudinally.

The V call is TRBV6-1, the J call TRBJ2-3, with 7 bases fitting TRBD2. The TCR originated in a woman aged 25-40 years with COVID-19, enrolled during active disease. The sequenced sample was peripheral blood. The CDR3 DNA is TGTGCCAGCAGTGACGGGACGGGGGGTGGGGATACGCAGTATTTT. Its protein product is CASSDGTGGGDTQYF.